This T cell receptor (beta chain) was identified in a study of metastatic and nonmetastatic thyroid tumors. At the level of the study: From malignant and benign thyroid patients, repertoires in blood and in tumor or nodule tissue were compared. Study outcomes and limitations: Across blood and tumor, TCR beta diversity in malignant thyroid tumors was reportedly significantly higher than in benign nodules.

Every patient underwent thyroid surgery untreated. MiXCR reprocessed the PCR reads for TCRdb. The data show tens of thousands of clones, with approximately 15% seen just once and about 20% held by the top ten. The sample holds many counts of this clone. The antigen is unknown. The receptor was isolated from a female donor with papillary thyroid cancer or a benign thyroid nodule (not recorded which). Some clones in this sample may be carry-over from other donors' samples. Sequencing input: blood.

The DNA for the CDR3 is TGTGCCAGCACCCCCCCCCGACGGAGTGGAAGCAATCAGCCCCAGCATTTT. This sequence encodes CASTPPRRSGSNQPQHF. The chain carries TRBV27 and TRBJ1-5; D is undetermined. Germline V CDR1 and CDR2: MNHEY, SMNVEV (reference sequence). This CDR3 has 17 amino acids. Trimming shortened V by 7 bases and J by 1 base, and 20 bases separated the two germline ends.